The 5 T cell receptor beta chains reported below all come from one sample, sequenced in a study of CD8 T cells in ankylosing spondylitis. Findings and limits, study-wide: Characteristic of ankylosing spondylitis blood, it appeared, was a TCR beta motif comprising roughly eight highly homologous variants.

Their antigen targets remain unknown. MiXCR, run by TCRdb on the 5' RACE reads, gives a single entry per CDR3 protein. The sample contains about 480,000 distinct CDR3 sequences, under 20% of which appear only once. Sequenced sample: blood, either unsorted or a sorted T cell fraction (not recorded which). All receptors derive from a male donor with ankylosing spondylitis.

The chain couples TRBV28 to TRBJ2-7, with no clear D. V dropped 3 bases and J dropped 9 bases, with 18 bases sitting between them. The CDR3 runs to 14 residues. Germline lookup yields CDR1 MDHEN and CDR2 SYDVKM. The CDR3 region is CASSLAQVAYSQYF. The DNA for the CDR3 is TGTGCCAGCAGTTTGGCTCAGGTTGCCTACTCGCAGTACTTC.

This clonotype was seen only a few times. The V and J genes are TRBV20-1 and TRBJ2-3, with a weak D call TRBD2 (7 bases). The germline V gene has CDR1 DFQATT and CDR2 SNEGSKA (reference sequence). The germline V and J ends were trimmed by 5 bases and 4 bases, with 13 bases remaining between them. This CDR3 is 13 amino acids long. The CDR3 loop reads CSAWGGAADTQYF. CDR3 nucleotides: TGCAGTGCTTGGGGGGGGGCTGCAGATACGCAGTATTTT.

This clonotype has more than one count but fewer than ten. V gene TRBV20-1 combines with J gene TRBJ2-5; unclear D gene. The V and J ends lost 3 bases and 2 bases respectively, with 7 bases between them. This CDR3 spans 12 amino acids. In germline, CDR1 is DFQATT, CDR2 SNEGSKA (reference sequence). CDR3 nucleotides: TGCAGTGCTAGCCCCGAGCAAGAGACCCAGTACTTC. It yields the protein CSASPEQETQYF.

This clonotype was found a few times. The chain couples TRBV20-1 to TRBJ2-3; possible D gene TRBD2, 7 bases. From germline, CDR1 is DFQATT and CDR2 SNEGSKA (reference sequence). V lost 1 base, J lost 0 bases, and 17 bases lay in between. The CDR3 has 17 residues. Here the CDR3 reads CSARGLAERGSTDTQYF. The CDR3 DNA follows: TGCAGTGCTAGAGGGCTAGCGGAGAGGGGGAGCACAGATACGCAGTATTTT.

The chain is built from TRBV11-2 and TRBJ2-7; D unclear. CDR1 and CDR2 (germline): SGHAT, FQNNGV. With 6 bases removed from V and 6 bases from J, the gap between germline ends came to 12 bases. The length of the CDR3 is 12 residues. The CDR3 is CASRRPPGEQYF. The CDR3 DNA sequence: TGTGCCAGCAGACGACCCCCTGGCGAGCAGTACTTC. The full variable domain, completed using reference TRBV11-2 and TRBJ2-7, is EAGVAQSPRYKIIEKRQSVAFWCNPISGHATLYWYQQILGQGPKLLIQFQNNGVVDDSQLPKDRFSAERLKGVDSTLKIQPAKLEDSAVYLCASRRPPGEQYFGPGTRLTVT.